This TCR beta chain was identified in a study of cytomegalovirus exposure and HLA in healthy donors. Study as a whole: Among around 180 million T cells, an earlier analysis found 95 million to 140 million unique TCR beta sequences.

V was clipped by 0 bases and J by 9 bases, with 16 bases between them. The CDR3 extends over 15 amino acids. CDR1 and CDR2 (germline): SGHRS, YFSETQ. Study-wide results and caveats: Most subjects had HLA-A and HLA-B alleles reportedly predicted accurately by TCR beta sequences. When the data were analyzed later, several of the most significant clusters appeared to be linked to common viral pathogens.

The PCR contained 60 Vbeta and 13 Jbeta primers. Using immunoSEQ multiplex PCR, the repertoire was profiled, and TCRdb retains in-frame clones only, with some absent. The table includes 100,000 to 150,000 clones, more than 65% detected once. Details on this clone: Its antigen remains unidentified.

This sequence was found in a woman aged 40 to 50 in good health and CMV-seropositive. Sample: PBMCs. The chain combines TRBV5-1 with TRBJ2-1; maybe TRBD2 (5 bases). The CDR3 region has the DNA TGCGCCAGCAGCTTGGGCCTAGCAATCGGCACTGAGCAGTTCTTC. Amino acid sequence: CASSLGLAIGTEQFF.